This T cell receptor beta chain originates from a study of identical twins. The study's findings and limits: Low generation probability was overrepresented in out-of-frame alpha sequences shared by twins. There were fewer insertions in abundant cord blood beta clonotypes, but memory repertoires showed no such pattern.

A word on this clonotype: Its antigen is not identified.

CDR1 SGHRS and CDR2 YFSETQ come from the germline V gene. CDR3 size: 15 residues. V lost 1 base and J lost 2, with 10 bases in between. There were only healthy Caucasians among the donors. Unique molecular identifiers were present on cDNA, and template switching added a universal primer site. TCRdb passed the 5' RACE reads through MiXCR, listing each CDR3 protein once. Altogether around 530,000 distinct CDR3 sequences are present, nearly 15% being singletons, with the ten largest covering more than 0.4%. The same specimen was also included in a second study, on yellow fever vaccine responses in identical twins.

The receptor comes from a woman younger than 35 in good health. Material: CD4+ T cells sorted from blood. This chain links TRBV5-1 with TRBJ2-1, with TRBD1 as a possible D gene (5 bases). CDR3 sequence: CASSLLAGTYNEQFF. The CDR3 DNA follows: TGCGCCAGCAGCTTGCTGGCAGGGACCTACAATGAGCAGTTCTTC.